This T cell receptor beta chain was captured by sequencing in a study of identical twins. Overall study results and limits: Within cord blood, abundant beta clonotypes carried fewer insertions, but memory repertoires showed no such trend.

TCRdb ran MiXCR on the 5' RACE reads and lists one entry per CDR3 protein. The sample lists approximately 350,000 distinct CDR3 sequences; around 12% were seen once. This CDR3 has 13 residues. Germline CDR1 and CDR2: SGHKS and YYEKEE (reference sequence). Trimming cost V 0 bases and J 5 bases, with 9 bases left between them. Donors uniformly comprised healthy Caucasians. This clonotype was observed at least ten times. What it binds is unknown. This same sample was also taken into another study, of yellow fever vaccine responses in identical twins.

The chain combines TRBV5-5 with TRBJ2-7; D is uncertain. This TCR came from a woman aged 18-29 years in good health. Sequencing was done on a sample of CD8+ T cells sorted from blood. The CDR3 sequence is CASSLDAPDEQYV. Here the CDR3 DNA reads TGTGCCAGCAGCTTGGACGCGCCGGACGAGCAGTACGTC.